One and the same sample provided the 25 T cell receptor beta chains below, sequenced in a study of cytomegalovirus exposure and HLA in healthy donors. TCRdb's copy holds only in-frame clones and misses some; the assay was immunoSEQ multiplex PCR. The data show some 210,000 clones, with 70% to 90% seen just once and about 6% held by the top ten. The specimen sequenced was PBMCs. All receptors come from a woman between 18 and 29 years old in good health and CMV-seronegative.

The J gene is TRBJ1-4, the V gene TRBV5-6; the D is unclear. This CDR3 spans 15 amino acids. The germline CDR1 and CDR2 sequences are SGHDT and YYEEEE. The V end was cut by 0 bases, the J end by 7 bases, with 13 bases between. The CDR3 region is CASSLGSIVGEKLFF. CDR3 nucleotides: TGTGCCAGCAGCTTGGGATCGATAGTGGGTGAAAAACTGTTTTTT.

This chain uses TRBV27 with TRBJ1-6; 10 nucleotides align to TRBD1. The CDR3 consists of 18 residues. V shed 2 bases and J 6 bases; nucleotides not matched to a gene: 10. CDR1 and CDR2 (germline): MNHEY, SMNVEV (reference sequence). In nucleotides, the CDR3 is TGTGCCAGCAGTTTAAGTCCCGGGACAGGGGTGGCTAATTCACCCCTCCACTTT. The encoded protein is CASSLSPGTGVANSPLHF.

The chain recombines TRBV7-7 with TRBJ2-1; possible D gene TRBD2, 6 bases. The V end lost 4 bases, the J end lost 3 bases, and 7 bases lay between the germline ends. CDR3 length: 13 residues. CDR1 is SSHAT and CDR2 is FNYEAQ in the germline V gene (reference sequence). The CDR3 nucleotides are TGTGCCAGCAGCTCGGACTACTACAATGAGCAGTTCTTC. Residues: CASSSDYYNEQFF.

Ten or more counts support this clone. The gene calls are TRBV6-6 and TRBJ1-5; tentative D call: TRBD1 (6 bases). Between the trimmed V and J ends, which lost 5 bases and 0 bases, there was a span of 8 bases. This CDR3 has 14 residues. In germline, CDR1 is MNHNY, CDR2 SVGAGI (reference sequence). The CDR3 spells CASSQGNSNQPQHF. DNA of the CDR3: TGTGCCAGCAGTCAGGGGAATAGCAATCAGCCCCAGCATTTT.

J is TRBJ2-1 and V is TRBV30; possible D gene TRBD1, 6 bases. Trimming shortened V by 1 base and J by 8 bases, and 12 bases separated the two germline ends. The CDR3 runs 13 residues. Germline CDR1 is GTSNPN and CDR2 is SVGIG (reference sequence). The CDR3: CAWSDTGFHEQFF. In DNA form, the CDR3 reads TGTGCCTGGAGTGATACAGGGTTCCATGAGCAGTTCTTC. The entire variable domain, with the rest obtained from reference TRBV30 and TRBJ2-1, is as follows: SQTIHQWPATLVQPVGSPLSLECTVEGTSNPNLYWYRQAAGRGLQLLFYSVGIGQISSEVPQNLSASRPQDRQFILSSKKLLLSDSGFYLCAWSDTGFHEQFFGPGTRLTVL.

The V and J genes are TRBV28 and TRBJ1-2; no clear D gene. Trimming took 5 bases from V and 7 from J, leaving 11 bases between them. This CDR3 contains 12 residues. The germline CDR1 and CDR2 sequences are MDHEN and SYDVKM. Here the CDR3 reads CASSTRLGGYTF. For the CDR3, the DNA is TGTGCCAGCAGTACCCGACTGGGTGGCTACACCTTC.

This clone was observed a single time. The rearrangement links TRBV15 to TRBJ2-5; 7 bases are shared with TRBD2. This CDR3 spans 17 amino acids. Germline CDR1 LNHNV, CDR2 YYDKDF (reference sequence). Trimming removed 4 bases from V and 5 bases from J; junction bases left unmatched: 16. The CDR3 here is CATSTPGEGLTGETQYF. The DNA for the CDR3 is TGTGCCACCAGCACCCCCGGGGAGGGCTTAACGGGGGAGACCCAGTACTTC.

The chain has TRBV4-1 and TRBJ2-1; 7 nucleotides align to TRBD1. The junction had 11 bases not matched to a gene; V was cut back by 5 bases and J by 7 bases. In germline, CDR1 is MGHRA, CDR2 YSYEKL. The CDR3 consists of 15 residues. DNA for the CDR3: TGCGCCAGCAGCGGTGGACAGGCTTTAGGAAATGAGCAGTTCTTC. This sequence encodes CASSGGQALGNEQFF.

This clone was seen just once. V gene TRBV7-3 combines with J gene TRBJ2-3; perhaps TRBD2 as D (5 bases). This CDR3 region has 14 residues. CDR1 SGHTA and CDR2 FQGTGA come from the germline V gene. The germline V and J ends were trimmed by 5 bases and 5 bases, with 14 bases remaining between them. CDR3 residues: CASSPSSGKDTQYF. The CDR3 DNA is TGTGCCAGCAGCCCCTCGTCGGGAAAAGATACGCAGTATTTT.

The chain couples TRBV11-2 to TRBJ2-7, with no clear D. The CDR3 contains 15 residues. Germline V gene sequence: CDR1 SGHAT, CDR2 FQNNGV. Trimming left V 6 bases short and J 0 bases short, with 15 bases between. This CDR3 is CASRPSAQSSYEQYF. The CDR3, as DNA: TGTGCCAGCAGACCCTCGGCCCAGAGCTCCTACGAGCAGTACTTC.

The genes are TRBV9 and TRBJ2-1; 9 bases match TRBD2. This CDR3 contains 16 residues. The ends lost 1 base at V and 2 bases at J; junction bases unmatched: 4. The germline gives CDR1 SGDLS, CDR2 YYNGEE. The CDR3: CASSVTSGSTYNEQFF. In nucleotides, the CDR3 is TGTGCCAGCAGCGTAACTAGCGGGTCCACCTACAATGAGCAGTTCTTC. Drawing the rest from reference TRBV9 and TRBJ2-1, the complete variable domain is DSGVTQTPKHLITATGQRVTLRCSPRSGDLSVYWYQQSLDQGLQFLIQYYNGEERAKGNILERFSAQQFPDLHSELNLSSLELGDSALYFCASSVTSGSTYNEQFFGPGTRLTVL.

CDR3 amino acids: CASSQDPGADYGYTF. CDR3 coding DNA: TGTGCCAGCAGCCAGGATCCCGGGGCGGACTATGGCTACACCTTC. The chain uses TRBV4-2 and TRBJ1-2; a weak D match, TRBD1 (5 bases). Germline V gives CDR1 LGHNA, CDR2 YNFKEQ. The CDR3 totals 15 residues. Deletions cut 3 bases from V and 3 bases from J, with 14 bases between.

This clone appeared a single time. The sample has other DNA sequences that encode this CDR3 too. CDR3 amino acids: CASSRERNNQPQHF. The DNA for the CDR3 is TGTGCCAGCTCAAGGGAGCGAAACAATCAGCCCCAGCATTTT. The V call is TRBV18, the J call TRBJ1-5; no clear D gene. Germline loops: CDR1 KGHSH, CDR2 LQKENI. CDR3 length: 14 residues. V was pared by 5 bases and J by 3 bases, with 11 bases between.

The genes are TRBV27 and TRBJ2-1, with D hard to call. This CDR3 comprises 13 residues. The ends were cut back, 2 bases at V and 4 bases at J, with 6 bases in the middle. Looked up from germline, CDR1 is MNHEY and CDR2 is SMNVEV (reference sequence). This chain's CDR3 is CASSLGVYNEQFF. The CDR3 nucleotides are TGTGCCAGCAGTTTAGGGGTATACAATGAGCAGTTCTTC.

Points on this clone: Germline is not matched at one junction end, which may reflect a read error. V is TRBV29-1 and J is TRBJ2-3, with 11 bases aligning to TRBD2. The CDR3 contains 12 residues. CDR1 is SQVTM and CDR2 is ANQGSEA in the germline V gene. CDR3 nucleotide sequence: TGCAGTACGACTAGCGGGGCGGTTTCGGTGAATTTT. Translating gives CSTTSGAVSVNF.

The CDR3 protein is CASSRDRVNTEAFF. DNA of the CDR3: TGTGCCAGTAGTCGGGACAGGGTTAACACTGAAGCTTTCTTT. The chain recombines TRBV19 with TRBJ1-1, with 9 bases identical to TRBD1. The CDR3 is 14 residues long. The V segment lost 5 bases and the J segment 2 bases; nucleotides outside the gene matches: 3. CDR1 is LNHDA and CDR2 is SQIVND in the germline V gene (reference sequence). Filled out from reference TRBV19 and TRBJ1-1, the complete variable domain reads DGGITQSPKYLFRKEGQNVTLSCEQNLNHDAMYWYRQDPGQGLRLIYYSQIVNDFQKGDIAEGYSVSREKKESFPLTVTSAQKNPTAFYLCASSRDRVNTEAFFGQGTRLTVV.

The genes are TRBV15 and TRBJ1-3, with D hard to call. Germline V gene sequence: CDR1 LNHNV, CDR2 YYDKDF (reference sequence). The V and J ends lost 2 bases and 4 bases respectively, with 6 bases between them. This CDR3 has 13 amino acids. Here the CDR3 DNA reads TGTGCCACCAGCAGAATGGGGGGAAACACCATATATTTT. The encoded protein is CATSRMGGNTIYF.

This rearrangement joins TRBV19 to TRBJ1-1; D not certain. The CDR3 is 15 amino acids. Germline V gives CDR1 LNHDA, CDR2 SQIVND (reference sequence). Trimming cost V 4 bases and J 4 bases, with 16 bases left between them. Here the CDR3 DNA reads TGTGCCAGTAGTAAAAGCACGACGGTGGGCACTGAAGCTTTCTTT. Translating it yields CASSKSTTVGTEAFF.

The chain is built from TRBV27 and TRBJ2-3, with 10 bases matching TRBD2. CDR1 MNHEY and CDR2 SMNVEV come from the germline V gene (reference sequence). This CDR3 comprises 17 residues. V dropped 5 bases and J dropped 6; count of bases not matched to a gene: 14. CDR3 bases: TGTGCCAGCAGTATGGGTCAAGCGGGAGGGCCAATGGATACGCAGTATTTT. Translated, it gives CASSMGQAGGPMDTQYF.

V is TRBV4-1 and J is TRBJ1-2; 8 bases align to TRBD1. The CDR3 spans 14 residues. CDR1 is MGHRA and CDR2 is YSYEKL in the germline V gene. Germline trimming cut 3 bases from V and 4 bases from J; bases unmatched to any gene: 4. This chain's CDR3 is CASSQGTGVYGYTF. CDR3 nucleotides: TGCGCCAGCAGCCAGGGGACAGGAGTCTATGGCTACACCTTC.

The chain employs TRBV27 and TRBJ1-4; a weak D match, TRBD1 (5 bases). The CDR3 has 14 residues. Deletions cut 8 bases from V and 3 bases from J, with 13 bases between. Germline V gene sequence: CDR1 MNHEY, CDR2 SMNVEV (reference sequence). Here the CDR3 DNA reads TGTGCCAGCGCCCGGGACGGATCTAATGAAAAACTGTTTTTT. Translation: CASARDGSNEKLFF.

This chain links TRBV30 with TRBJ1-3; D is perhaps TRBD1 (6 bases). This CDR3 is 16 amino acids long. Germline values: CDR1 GTSNPN, CDR2 SVGIG (reference sequence). The V end lost 2 bases, the J end lost 2 bases, and 16 bases lay between the germline ends. The chain's CDR3 is CAWSMTWGGPGNTIYF. CDR3 coding DNA: TGTGCCTGGAGTATGACGTGGGGGGGGCCTGGAAACACCATATATTTT.

A word on this clone: A much larger clone lies one base from this, so it may be a read error. V usage is TRBV11-2 and J usage is TRBJ2-7, with 7 bases identical to TRBD1. V lost 4 bases, J lost 0 bases, and 3 bases stayed unmatched. This CDR3 has 14 amino acids. Germline-derived CDR1 and CDR2 are SGHAT and FQNNGV. CDR3 nucleotide sequence: TGTGCCAGCAGCTCCCGGGACAGCTCCTACGAGCAGTACTTC. Protein: CASSSRDSSYEQYF.

The V and J genes are TRBV6-1 and TRBJ1-4; D call uncertain. The germline V gene encodes CDR1 MNHNS and CDR2 SASEGT. This CDR3 is built from 14 residues. Deletions cut 5 bases from V and 6 bases from J, with 13 bases between. The CDR3 DNA sequence: TGTGCCAGCAGTATGACCCGAAGGGATGAAAAACTGTTTTTT. Translated, it gives CASSMTRRDEKLFF.

The chain employs TRBV25-1 and TRBJ2-2; D unclear. Trimming removed 5 bases from V and 2 bases from J, with 6 bases in between. CDR1 is MGHDK, CDR2 SYGVNS, per germline. CDR3 length: 13 residues. CDR3 protein: CASSSSNTGELFF. As DNA, the CDR3 is TGTGCCAGCAGTAGCAGTAACACCGGGGAGCTGTTTTTT.